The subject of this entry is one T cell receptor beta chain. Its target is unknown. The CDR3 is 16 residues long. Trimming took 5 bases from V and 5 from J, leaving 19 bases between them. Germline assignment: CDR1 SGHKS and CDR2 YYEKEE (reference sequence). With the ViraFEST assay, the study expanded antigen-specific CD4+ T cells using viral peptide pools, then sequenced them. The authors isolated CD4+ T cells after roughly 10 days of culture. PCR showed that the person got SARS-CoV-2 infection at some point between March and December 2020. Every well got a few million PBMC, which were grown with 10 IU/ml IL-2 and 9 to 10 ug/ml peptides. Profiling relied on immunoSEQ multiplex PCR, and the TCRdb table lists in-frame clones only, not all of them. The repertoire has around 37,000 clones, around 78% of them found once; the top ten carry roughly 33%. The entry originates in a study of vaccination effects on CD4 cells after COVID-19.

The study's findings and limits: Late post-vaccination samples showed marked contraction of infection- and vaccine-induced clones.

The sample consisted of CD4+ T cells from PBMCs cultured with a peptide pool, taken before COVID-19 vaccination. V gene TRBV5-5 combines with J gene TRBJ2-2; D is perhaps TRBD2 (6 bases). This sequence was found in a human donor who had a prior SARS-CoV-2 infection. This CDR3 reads CASREPGAGRTGELFF. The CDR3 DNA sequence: TGTGCCAGCAGGGAGCCAGGTGCCGGGAGAACCGGGGAGCTGTTTTTT. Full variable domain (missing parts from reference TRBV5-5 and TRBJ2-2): DAGVTQSPTHLIKTRGQQVTLRCSPISGHKSVSWYQQVLGQGPQFIFQYYEKEERGRGNFPDRFSARQFPNYSSELNVNALLLGDSALYLCASREPGAGRTGELFFGEGSRLTVL.